The 17 T cell receptor beta chains reported below all come from one sample, sequenced in a study of control samples from healthy donors and cancer patients. The method was immunoSEQ multiplex PCR; TCRdb's version includes in-frame clones alone and lacks a portion of them. The profile shows about 140,000 clones, around 90% of them singletons. The sample consisted of blood. Receptors were obtained from a man aged 25-40 years in good health.

By frequency in the sample, this clone is large. This CDR3 is CASSFWQTETQYF. CDR3 DNA sequence: TGTGCCAGCAGCTTCTGGCAGACAGAGACCCAGTACTTC. The chain employs TRBV11-2 and TRBJ2-5; D unresolved. From germline, CDR1 is SGHAT and CDR2 FQNNGV. V was clipped by 3 bases and J by 4 bases, with 9 bases between them. The CDR3 has 13 residues. Together with reference TRBV11-2 and TRBJ2-5, the CDR3 gives the full variable domain: EAGVAQSPRYKIIEKRQSVAFWCNPISGHATLYWYQQILGQGPKLLIQFQNNGVVDDSQLPKDRFSAERLKGVDSTLKIQPAKLEDSAVYLCASSFWQTETQYFGPGTRLLVL.

The chain employs TRBV3-1 (or the pseudogene TRBV3-2) and TRBJ1-6; D ambiguous. V lost 0 bases to trimming and J lost 7 bases, with 13 bases between them. CDR3 size: 16 residues. The germline V gene encodes CDR1 LGHDT and CDR2 YNNKEL (reference sequence). The CDR3 loop reads CASSQDGRVVNSPLHF. CDR3 DNA sequence: TGTGCCAGCAGCCAAGATGGCAGAGTTGTCAATTCACCCCTCCACTTT.

The V call is TRBV2, the J call TRBJ1-1; TRBD1 agrees at 7 bases. The CDR3 loop spans 15 amino acids. Unmatched junction bases numbered 9, after V lost 7 bases and J lost 1 base. Germline CDR1 and CDR2: SNHLY and FYNNEI. DNA of the CDR3: TGTGCCAGCATAAGCACAGGGGCTTCGAACACTGAAGCTTTCTTT. It codes for CASISTGASNTEAFF.

This CDR3 reads CASLQAGTEQFF. The CDR3 coding sequence is TGTGCCAGCCTCCAGGCGGGGACTGAGCAGTTCTTC. This chain joins TRBV2 and TRBJ2-1, with a tentative D call TRBD2 (6 bases). Germline lookup yields CDR1 SNHLY and CDR2 FYNNEI. Trimming cost V 8 bases and J 9 bases, with 14 bases left between them. The CDR3 totals 12 residues.

The V call is TRBV19, the J call TRBJ1-2; D possibly corresponds to TRBD1 (5 bases). The CDR3 is made up of 14 amino acids. Between the trimmed V and J ends, which lost 4 bases and 4 bases, there was a span of 13 bases. The V gene's germline CDR1 is LNHDA and CDR2 SQIVND (reference sequence). CDR3: CASSRRDGSYGYTF. CDR3 bases: TGTGCCAGTAGTAGACGGGACGGCTCCTATGGCTACACCTTC.

The rearrangement links TRBV6-5 to TRBJ2-4; D gene unclear. Trimming removed 4 bases at V and 0 bases at J, with 10 bases between. This CDR3 has 15 residues. In germline, CDR1 is MNHEY, CDR2 SVGAGI. The chain's CDR3 is CASSSDEVAKNIQYF. The CDR3 DNA reads as TGTGCCAGCAGTTCCGATGAAGTAGCCAAAAACATTCAGTACTTC.

In DNA form, the CDR3 reads TGTGCCAGCAACTCGGGACTAGAGGGAACCGGGGAGCTGTTTTTT. It codes for CASNSGLEGTGELFF. The chain employs TRBV5-4 and TRBJ2-2; 8 positions agree with TRBD2. V trimming: 6 bases; J trimming: 5 bases; junction bases outside the gene matches: 9. CDR1 and CDR2 from the germline V gene are SGHNT and YYREEE (reference sequence). CDR3 length equals 15 residues.

The gene calls are TRBV4-1 and TRBJ2-1; TRBD2 matches 7 bases. CDR3 length equals 16 residues. V was clipped by 1 base and J by 7 bases; unmatched bases: 10. The germline CDR1 and CDR2 sequences are MGHRA and YSYEKL. CDR3 in DNA: TGCGCCAGCAGCCAAGGCGGGGGTGTAAGGAGGAATGAGCAGTTCTTC. It specifies CASSQGGGVRRNEQFF.

This chain links TRBV7-2 with TRBJ2-7; the D call may be TRBD1 or TRBD2 (7 bases each). The CDR3 runs 17 residues. V dropped 0 bases and J dropped 4 bases, with 19 bases sitting between them. Looked up from germline, CDR1 is SGHTA and CDR2 is FQGNSA. The CDR3 is CASSLAWGGWTGYEQYF. CDR3 DNA sequence: TGTGCCAGCAGCTTAGCTTGGGGGGGTTGGACAGGTTACGAGCAGTACTTC.

The chain is built from TRBV19 and TRBJ1-5; D gene unclear. The CDR3 length is 13 residues. V was shortened by 5 bases and J by 7 bases, with 12 bases between the two germline ends. Germline V lookup: CDR1 LNHDA, CDR2 SQIVND (reference sequence). CDR3 sequence reads: CASSEVDGQPQHF. As DNA, the CDR3 is TGTGCCAGTAGTGAGGTTGACGGGCAGCCCCAGCATTTT.

The genes are TRBV5-5 and TRBJ1-1; D unclear. CDR1 SGHKS and CDR2 YYEKEE come from the germline V gene (reference sequence). V lost 2 bases and J 6 bases, leaving 11 bases between the germline ends. This CDR3 has 13 residues. The CDR3 bases are TGTGCCAGCAGCTTTTCGATGCCTTCTGAAGCTTTCTTT. Its protein product is CASSFSMPSEAFF. The full variable domain, rest sourced from reference TRBV5-5 and TRBJ1-1, is DAGVTQSPTHLIKTRGQQVTLRCSPISGHKSVSWYQQVLGQGPQFIFQYYEKEERGRGNFPDRFSARQFPNYSSELNVNALLLGDSALYLCASSFSMPSEAFFGQGTRLTVV.

About this clone itself: One junction end does not reproduce the germline sequence, and a read error may be involved. This chain joins TRBV7-7 and TRBJ1-4; D remains ambiguous. CDR1 and CDR2 from the germline V gene are SSHAT and FNYEAQ (reference sequence). The CDR3 runs to 8 residues. CDR3 in amino acids: CASRRLFF. For the CDR3, the DNA is TGTGCTAGCAGGAGACTGTTTTTT.

The chain employs TRBV28 and TRBJ2-5; 7 bases are a match to TRBD2. V gave up 2 bases and J gave up 4 bases; unmatched junction bases: 4. Germline loops: CDR1 MDHEN, CDR2 SYDVKM. The CDR3 spans 14 residues. CDR3 loop: CASSLLTSRETQYF. The DNA of the CDR3 is TGTGCCAGCAGTTTACTGACTAGCCGAGAGACCCAGTACTTC.

The chain is built from TRBV28 and TRBJ1-1; D remains ambiguous. CDR3 length: 13 residues. From germline, CDR1 is MDHEN and CDR2 SYDVKM. V lost 6 bases and J 1 base, leaving 9 bases between the germline ends. In DNA, the CDR3 is TGTGCCAGCAGGAGAGGTCCGAACACTGAAGCTTTCTTT. Translating gives CASRRGPNTEAFF.

The chain combines TRBV28 with TRBJ2-3, with TRBD1 matching 9 bases. CDR1 MDHEN and CDR2 SYDVKM come from the germline V gene. The V gene end was trimmed by 3 bases and the J gene end by 3 bases; junction bases not matched to a gene: 1. The CDR3 length is 14 residues. In nucleotides, the CDR3 is TGTGCCAGCAGTTTTGACAGGGGGACAGATACGCAGTATTTT. Translation: CASSFDRGTDTQYF.

The chain combines TRBV2 with TRBJ1-4, with unresolved D. Germline V gene lookup returns CDR1 SNHLY and CDR2 FYNNEI. The CDR3 consists of 15 residues. Trimming pared 0 bases from V and 8 bases from J, leaving 13 bases between. This CDR3 is CASSEASRSREKLFF. The CDR3 DNA sequence: TGTGCCAGCAGTGAAGCGTCTCGGTCGAGGGAAAAACTGTTTTTT.

This chain connects TRBV27 to TRBJ1-5; D unresolved. V was trimmed by 2 bases and J by 4 bases, leaving 6 bases between them. Germline-derived CDR1 and CDR2 are MNHEY and SMNVEV (reference sequence). This CDR3 comprises 13 residues. CDR3 in DNA: TGTGCCAGCAGTTTAGAAAATAATCAGCCCCAGCATTTT. Protein sequence: CASSLENNQPQHF.